The 24 T cell receptor beta chains below come from one sample, sequenced in a study of post-analysis software for immune sequencing data. The TCR beta cDNA libraries contained unique molecular identifiers. MiXCR, run by TCRdb on the PCR reads, gives a single entry per CDR3 protein. The data contain about 260,000 distinct CDR3 sequences, roughly a third of them singletons. Findings and caveats of the study: With TRBV5-6, TRBV5-1 and TRBV20-1 included, 5 or 6 TRBV segments were more frequent in patients than in controls.

The antigens these receptors bind are not known. Source material: blood. The receptor set was obtained from a girl aged 5-17 years with multiple sclerosis.

The chain uses TRBV5-1 and TRBJ2-3; 10 bases line up with TRBD2. CDR1 and CDR2 (germline): SGHRS, YFSETQ. After removal of 0 bases from V and 1 base from J, the junction contained 2 bases not matched to a gene. The CDR3 covers 16 residues. CDR3: CASSLGGTSGTDTQYF. CDR3 nucleotide sequence: TGCGCCAGCAGCTTGGGTGGGACTAGCGGCACAGATACGCAGTATTTT.

The chain has TRBV5-1 and TRBJ2-7; D is unresolved. CDR1 SGHRS and CDR2 YFSETQ come from the germline V gene. Trimming cost V 4 bases and J 0 bases, with 11 bases left between them. CDR3 size: 14 residues. Here the CDR3 reads CASSQGLVSYEQYF. In nucleotides, the CDR3 is TGCGCCAGCAGCCAAGGCCTCGTCTCCTACGAGCAGTACTTC. Drawing the rest from reference TRBV5-1 and TRBJ2-7, the complete variable domain is KAGVTQTPRYLIKTRGQQVTLSCSPISGHRSVSWYQQTPGQGLQFLFEYFSETQRNKGNFPGRFSGRQFSNSRSEMNVSTLELGDSALYLCASSQGLVSYEQYFGPGTRLTVT.

This clonotype was counted only a few times. The V gene is TRBV29-1, the J gene TRBJ1-3; D gene ambiguous. CDR1 is SQVTM, CDR2 ANQGSEA, per germline. This CDR3 region has 12 residues. V shed 7 bases and J shed 0 bases, with 7 bases lying between them. The CDR3 loop is CSGRLSGNTIYF. CDR3 DNA: TGCAGCGGACGCCTCTCTGGAAACACCATATATTTT.

Comment on this clonotype: One end of the junction varies from germline; a read error may be responsible. In DNA, the CDR3 is TGTACCAGCAGCTTAGCTCCTAGCAGTGCCCACAATGAGCAGTTCTTC. Residues: CTSSLAPSSAHNEQFF. This rearrangement joins TRBV7-3 to TRBJ2-1, with D maybe TRBD2 (5 bases). This CDR3 is 16 amino acids long. Germline CDR1 and CDR2: SGHTA and FQGTGA.

The chain links TRBV12-3 or TRBV12-4 to TRBJ2-3; D gene ambiguous. This CDR3 contains 9 residues. Trimming took off 8 bases at V and 5 bases at J, with 2 bases between the two ends. CDR3 in amino acids: CASGDTQYF. CDR3 DNA sequence: TGTGCCAGCGGAGATACGCAGTATTTT.

Of note for this clonotype: Relative to the germline gene, one junction end is altered; a read error may explain this. The rearrangement uses TRBV20-1 and TRBJ1-1; tentatively, D is TRBD1 (6 bases). The CDR3 is 14 residues long. Germline values: CDR1 DFQATT, CDR2 SNEGSKA (reference sequence). The CDR3 coding sequence is TGCAGTGGGGTCCCGGGACACCGAAACACTAAAGCTTTCTTT. This translates into CSGVPGHRNTKAFF.

This clonotype was seen a few times. This chain joins TRBV4-1 and TRBJ2-2; 9 bases are a match to TRBD2. The germline V gene has CDR1 MGHRA and CDR2 YSYEKL. J lost 5 bases, V lost 0 bases, and 7 bases had no gene match. This CDR3 is 17 amino acids long. This chain's CDR3 is CASSQDTREGGTGELFF. The CDR3 bases are TGCGCCAGCAGCCAAGATACGCGGGAGGGGGGGACCGGGGAGCTGTTTTTT.

This clonotype was observed many times. The chain is built from TRBV28 and TRBJ1-2; tentative D call: TRBD1 (5 bases). CDR3 length: 14 residues. The V end was cut by 6 bases, the J end by 0 bases, with 11 bases between. CDR1 is MDHEN and CDR2 is SYDVKM in the germline V gene. CDR3 nucleotides: TGTGCCAGCAGCCAGGGCGGAGCTAACTATGGCTACACCTTC. Translating it yields CASSQGGANYGYTF.

This chain uses TRBV12-3 or TRBV12-4 with TRBJ2-1; D perhaps matches TRBD2 (5 bases). V shed 4 bases and J shed 8 bases, with 18 bases lying between them. The CDR3 is 15 amino acids. CDR3 sequence: CASSSTPALGDEQFF. DNA of the CDR3: TGTGCCAGCAGTTCCACCCCTGCACTAGGCGATGAGCAGTTCTTC.

The CDR3 bases are TGCAGTGCTAGGCGACAGGGGGCTAATGAAAAACTGTTTTTT. It codes for CSARRQGANEKLFF. The chain links TRBV20-1 to TRBJ1-4; 9 bases align to TRBD1. V gave up 3 bases and J gave up 3 bases; unmatched junction bases: 2. This CDR3 has 14 amino acids. Germline V gene lookup returns CDR1 DFQATT and CDR2 SNEGSKA (reference sequence).

Only one count was recorded for this clonotype. J is TRBJ2-3 and V is TRBV6-1; 11 bases fit TRBD1. Germline V gene lookup returns CDR1 MNHNS and CDR2 SASEGT. The CDR3 spans 19 residues. The V segment lost 2 bases and the J segment 3 bases; nucleotides outside the gene matches: 13. In DNA, the CDR3 is TGTGCCAGCAGTGAAAGGGGACAGGGGGTTGCCTTCAGGACAGATACGCAGTATTTT. This sequence encodes CASSERGQGVAFRTDTQYF.

This CDR3 reads CASSVQGLHEQFF. The CDR3 bases are TGCGCCAGCAGCGTACAGGGTTTGCATGAGCAGTTCTTC. The chain has TRBV5-1 and TRBJ2-1, with D perhaps TRBD1 (6 bases). The CDR3 is made up of 13 amino acids. Germline CDR1 SGHRS, CDR2 YFSETQ. Trimming stripped 4 bases from V and 8 bases from J, with 13 bases between.

This clonotype appeared a single time. The chain couples TRBV5-1 to TRBJ2-1; TRBD2 matches 8 bases. The CDR3 spans 20 residues. V gave up 0 bases and J gave up 0 bases; unmatched junction bases: 14. The germline V gene encodes CDR1 SGHRS and CDR2 YFSETQ. For the CDR3, the DNA is TGCGCCAGCAGCTTGGTCGGTATCGGGAGGGCCTCGAGCTCCTACAATGAGCAGTTCTTC. Residues: CASSLVGIGRASSSYNEQFF.

As concerns this clonotype: A junction boundary mismatches the germline segment, possibly from a read error. V and J are TRBV3-1 and TRBJ2-3; tentatively, D is TRBD1 or TRBD2 (6 bases each). In germline, CDR1 is LGHDT, CDR2 YNNKEL (reference sequence). CDR3 length: 13 residues. CDR3 residues: CTSSQGTGDTQYF. The DNA for the CDR3 is TGTACCAGCAGCCAGGGGACTGGGGATACGCAGTATTTT.

This clonotype came up many times. The chain recombines TRBV15 with TRBJ1-1, with D unresolved. This CDR3 region has 15 residues. The V end lost 0 bases, the J end lost 4 bases, and 12 bases lay between the germline ends. The germline gives CDR1 LNHNV, CDR2 YYDKDF (reference sequence). The CDR3 sequence is CATSRDGHSTTEAFF. As DNA, the CDR3 is TGTGCCACCAGCAGAGATGGGCACTCGACCACTGAAGCTTTCTTT.

The V gene is TRBV20-1, the J gene TRBJ1-5; 10 nucleotides agree with TRBD1. The ends lost 2 bases at V and 6 bases at J; junction bases unmatched: 4. Germline V gene lookup returns CDR1 DFQATT and CDR2 SNEGSKA (reference sequence). CDR3 length: 14 residues. DNA of the CDR3: TGCAGTGCTAGACCTGGACAGGGGGGTCAGCCCCAGCATTTT. It yields the protein CSARPGQGGQPQHF.

In its sample, this clonotype was seen a few times. The chain is built from TRBV6-1 and TRBJ2-3; 8 nucleotides align to TRBD1. CDR3 length: 12 amino acids. Germline V gene lookup returns CDR1 MNHNS and CDR2 SASEGT. V shed 4 bases and J 9 bases; nucleotides not matched to a gene: 3. The CDR3 sequence is CASSGRQGTQYF. The CDR3 DNA reads TGTGCCAGCAGTGGACGACAGGGGACGCAGTATTTT.

This clonotype was seen many times. The rearrangement uses TRBV7-2 and TRBJ2-1, with 8 bases matching TRBD1. V lost 4 bases and J lost 4; bases outside the gene matches: 9. CDR3 length equals 16 residues. The germline gives CDR1 SGHTA, CDR2 FQGNSA. The CDR3 spells CASSSDRGTLYNEQFF. In nucleotides, the CDR3 is TGTGCCAGCAGCTCAGACAGGGGAACCTTATACAATGAGCAGTTCTTC.

The V and J genes are TRBV29-1 and TRBJ2-3; possibly TRBD1 or TRBD2 for D (5 bases each). Trimming left V 4 bases short and J 2 bases short, with 13 bases between. The germline gives CDR1 SQVTM, CDR2 ANQGSEA. This CDR3 has 14 residues. The CDR3 region has the DNA TGCAGCGTTGTGGGGGATTCCCACACAGATACGCAGTATTTT. It encodes CSVVGDSHTDTQYF.

For this clonotype: One base away lies a much larger clone, so this may be a sequencing read error. V is TRBV13 and J is TRBJ1-2; maybe TRBD1 (6 bases). V lost 3 bases and J lost 9, with 20 bases in between. CDR3 length: 15 amino acids. Per the germline V gene, CDR1 is PRHDT and CDR2 is FYEKMQ (reference sequence). CDR3 sequence (DNA): TGTGCCAGCAGCTTTCAAGACAGGAGGCGCGGGAGCTACACCTTC. Translation: CASSFQDRRRGSYTF.

This clonotype has a count of ten or more. Here the CDR3 reads CASSLHFRMGTSEGTQYF. The CDR3 DNA follows: TGTGCCAGCAGTCTTCACTTCCGGATGGGGACATCGGAAGGTACGCAGTATTTT. The chain carries TRBV6-6 and TRBJ2-3; tentative D call: TRBD1 (6 bases). Deletions cut 5 bases from V and 8 bases from J, with 29 bases between. The CDR3 has 18 residues. CDR1 and CDR2 (germline): MNHNY, SVGAGI (reference sequence).

The rearrangement uses TRBV4-2 and TRBJ2-3, with TRBD2 as a possible D gene (5 bases). CDR1 and CDR2 (germline): LGHNA, YNFKEQ. Trimming removed 1 base at V and 3 bases at J, with 14 bases between. The CDR3 runs to 16 residues. CDR3 sequence: CASSQVVQRGTDTQYF. The CDR3 DNA reads TGTGCCAGCAGCCAAGTTGTACAGCGAGGGACAGATACGCAGTATTTT.

This clonotype appeared many times. The chain joins TRBV29-1 to TRBJ2-3; D not certain. Looked up from germline, CDR1 is SQVTM and CDR2 is ANQGSEA. The V end was cut by 3 bases, the J end by 1 base, with 5 bases between. This CDR3 is built from 12 residues. The CDR3 DNA is TGCAGCGTTGAGAAGGGCACAGATACGCAGTATTTT. It specifies CSVEKGTDTQYF.

In this sample, this clonotype turned up once. A much larger clonotype is one base distant, so this may be a read error. V and J are TRBV11-2 and TRBJ2-7; D gene uncertain. Between the trimmed V and J ends, which lost 0 bases and 7 bases, there was a span of 10 bases. The germline V gene encodes CDR1 SGHAT and CDR2 FQNNGV. There are 13 residues in the CDR3. The CDR3 DNA sequence: TGTGCCAGCAGCTTAGATCGTCACGATGAGCAGTACTTC. Its translation is CASSLDRHDEQYF.